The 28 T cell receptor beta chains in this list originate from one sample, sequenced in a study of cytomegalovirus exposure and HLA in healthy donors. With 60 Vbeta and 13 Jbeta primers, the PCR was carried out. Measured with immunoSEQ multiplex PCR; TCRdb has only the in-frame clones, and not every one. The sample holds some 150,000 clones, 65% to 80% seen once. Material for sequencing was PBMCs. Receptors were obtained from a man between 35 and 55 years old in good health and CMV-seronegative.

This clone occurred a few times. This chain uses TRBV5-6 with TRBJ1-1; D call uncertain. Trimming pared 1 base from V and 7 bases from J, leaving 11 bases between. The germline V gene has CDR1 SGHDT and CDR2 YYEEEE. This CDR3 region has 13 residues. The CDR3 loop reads CASSLRRRVEAFF. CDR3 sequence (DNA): TGTGCCAGCAGCTTGCGACGGAGAGTTGAAGCTTTCTTT.

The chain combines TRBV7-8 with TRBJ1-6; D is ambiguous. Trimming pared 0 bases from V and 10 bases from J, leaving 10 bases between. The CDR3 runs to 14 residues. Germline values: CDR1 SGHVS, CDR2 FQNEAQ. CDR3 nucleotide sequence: TGTGCCAGCAGCTTAGCAGTCGGTGAATCACCCCTCCACTTT. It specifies CASSLAVGESPLHF.

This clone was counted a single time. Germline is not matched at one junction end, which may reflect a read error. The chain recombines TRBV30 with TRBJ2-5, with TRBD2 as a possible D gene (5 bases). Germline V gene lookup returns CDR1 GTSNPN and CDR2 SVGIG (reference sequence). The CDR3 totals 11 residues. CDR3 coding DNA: TGTGCCTCCGGAGGTCTCACTGCTCGGGACTTC. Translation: CASGGLTARDF.

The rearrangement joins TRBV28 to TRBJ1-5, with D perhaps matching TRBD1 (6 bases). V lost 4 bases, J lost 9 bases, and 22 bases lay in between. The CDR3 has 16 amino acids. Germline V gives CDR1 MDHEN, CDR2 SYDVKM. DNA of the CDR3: TGTGCCAGCAGTTCTTCCGGTCTGGGGGGGGCAAGGCCCCAGCATTTT. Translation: CASSSSGLGGARPQHF.

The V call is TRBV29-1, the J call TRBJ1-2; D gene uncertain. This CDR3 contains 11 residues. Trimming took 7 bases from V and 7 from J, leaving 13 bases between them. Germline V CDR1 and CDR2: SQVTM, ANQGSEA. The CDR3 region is CSALGVSGYTF. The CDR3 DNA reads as TGCAGCGCCCTAGGAGTTAGTGGCTACACCTTC.

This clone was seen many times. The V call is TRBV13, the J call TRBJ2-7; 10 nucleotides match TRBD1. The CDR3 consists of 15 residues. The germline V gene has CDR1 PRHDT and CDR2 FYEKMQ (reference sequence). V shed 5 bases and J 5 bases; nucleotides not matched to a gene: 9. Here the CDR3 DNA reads TGTGCCAGCAGCGCACCGGGACAGGGGACCCACGAGCAGTACTTC. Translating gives CASSAPGQGTHEQYF.

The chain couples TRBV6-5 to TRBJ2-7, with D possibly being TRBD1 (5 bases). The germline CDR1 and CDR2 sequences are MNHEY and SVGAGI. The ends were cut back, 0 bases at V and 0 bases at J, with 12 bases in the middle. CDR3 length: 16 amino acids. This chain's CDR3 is CASSYSTQVSSYEQYF. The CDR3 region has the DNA TGTGCCAGCAGTTACTCGACACAGGTGAGCTCCTACGAGCAGTACTTC.

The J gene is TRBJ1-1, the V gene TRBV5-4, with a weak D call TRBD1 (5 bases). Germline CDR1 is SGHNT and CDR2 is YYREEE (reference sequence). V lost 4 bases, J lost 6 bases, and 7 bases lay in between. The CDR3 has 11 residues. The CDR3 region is CASSGRAEAFF. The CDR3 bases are TGTGCCAGCAGCGGCAGGGCTGAAGCTTTCTTT.

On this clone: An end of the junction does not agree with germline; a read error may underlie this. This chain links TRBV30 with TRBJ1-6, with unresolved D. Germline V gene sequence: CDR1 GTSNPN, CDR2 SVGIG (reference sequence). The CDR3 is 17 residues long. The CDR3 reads CARSVSRVTSINSPLHF. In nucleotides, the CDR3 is TGTGCCCGGAGTGTGTCGCGAGTGACAAGTATTAATTCACCCCTCCACTTT.

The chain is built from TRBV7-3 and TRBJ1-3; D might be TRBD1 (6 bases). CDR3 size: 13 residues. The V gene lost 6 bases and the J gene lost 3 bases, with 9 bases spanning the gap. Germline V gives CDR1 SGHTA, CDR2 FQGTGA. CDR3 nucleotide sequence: TGTGCCAGCAGGAAGGACAGTGGAAACACCATATATTTT. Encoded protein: CASRKDSGNTIYF.

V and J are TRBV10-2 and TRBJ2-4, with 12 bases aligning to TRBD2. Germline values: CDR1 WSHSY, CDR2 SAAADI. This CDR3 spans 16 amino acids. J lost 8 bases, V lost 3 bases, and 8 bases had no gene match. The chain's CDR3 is CASSDLAGGLGDIQYF. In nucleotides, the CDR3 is TGCGCCAGCAGTGATCTAGCGGGGGGGCTGGGGGACATTCAGTACTTC.

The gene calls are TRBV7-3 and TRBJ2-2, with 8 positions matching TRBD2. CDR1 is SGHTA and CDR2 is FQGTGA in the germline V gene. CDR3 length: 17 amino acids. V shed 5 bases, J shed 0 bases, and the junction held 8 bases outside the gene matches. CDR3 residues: CASSTAAGGSNTGELFF. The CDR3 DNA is TGTGCCAGCAGCACCGCGGCGGGGGGATCGAACACCGGGGAGCTGTTTTTT.

The CDR3 here is CASSLQGRNNEQFF. CDR3 nucleotides: TGCGCCAGCAGCTTACAGGGGCGGAACAATGAGCAGTTCTTC. The J gene is TRBJ2-1, the V gene TRBV5-1, with 7 bases fitting TRBD1. Germline trimming cut 2 bases from V and 5 bases from J; bases unmatched to any gene: 4. The CDR3 is made up of 14 amino acids. CDR1 is SGHRS and CDR2 is YFSETQ in the germline V gene.

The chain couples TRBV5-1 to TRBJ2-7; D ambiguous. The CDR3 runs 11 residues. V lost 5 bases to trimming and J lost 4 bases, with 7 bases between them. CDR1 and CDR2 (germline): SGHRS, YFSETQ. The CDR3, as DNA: TGCGCCAGCAGTTCCAATTACGAGCAGTACTTC. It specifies CASSSNYEQYF.

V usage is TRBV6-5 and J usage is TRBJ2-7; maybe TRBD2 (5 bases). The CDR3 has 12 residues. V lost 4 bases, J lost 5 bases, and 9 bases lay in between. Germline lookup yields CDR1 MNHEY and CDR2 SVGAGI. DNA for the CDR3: TGTGCCAGCAGTTCGGGGTCGGACGAGCAGTACTTC. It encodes CASSSGSDEQYF.

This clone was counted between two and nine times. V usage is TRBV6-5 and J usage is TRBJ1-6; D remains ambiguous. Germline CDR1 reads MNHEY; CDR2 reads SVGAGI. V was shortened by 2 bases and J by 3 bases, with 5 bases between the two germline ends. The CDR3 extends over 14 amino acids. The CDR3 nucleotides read TGTGCCAGCAGTTACCAGGTCTATAATTCACCCCTCCACTTT. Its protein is CASSYQVYNSPLHF.

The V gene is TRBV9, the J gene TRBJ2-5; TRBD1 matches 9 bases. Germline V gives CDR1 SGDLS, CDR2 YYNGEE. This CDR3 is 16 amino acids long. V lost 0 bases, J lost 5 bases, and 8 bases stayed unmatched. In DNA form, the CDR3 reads TGTGCCAGCAGCGTAGCACAGGGGGCGCGGTGGGAGACCCAGTACTTC. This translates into CASSVAQGARWETQYF.

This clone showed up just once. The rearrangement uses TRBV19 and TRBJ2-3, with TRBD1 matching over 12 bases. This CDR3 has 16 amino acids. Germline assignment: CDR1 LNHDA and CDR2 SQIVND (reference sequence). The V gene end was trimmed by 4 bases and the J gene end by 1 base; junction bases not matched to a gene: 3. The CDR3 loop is CASSRDRGPRTDTQYF. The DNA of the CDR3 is TGTGCCAGTAGTAGGGACAGGGGGCCTCGCACAGATACGCAGTATTTT. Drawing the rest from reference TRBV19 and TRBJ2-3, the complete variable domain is DGGITQSPKYLFRKEGQNVTLSCEQNLNHDAMYWYRQDPGQGLRLIYYSQIVNDFQKGDIAEGYSVSREKKESFPLTVTSAQKNPTAFYLCASSRDRGPRTDTQYFGPGTRLTVL.

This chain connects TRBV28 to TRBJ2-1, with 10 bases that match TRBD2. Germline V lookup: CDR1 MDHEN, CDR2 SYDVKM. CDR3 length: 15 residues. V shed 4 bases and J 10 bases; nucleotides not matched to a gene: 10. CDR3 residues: CASSYSGGPLGEQFF. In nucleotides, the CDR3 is TGTGCCAGCAGTTATAGCGGGGGGCCTCTGGGGGAGCAGTTCTTC.

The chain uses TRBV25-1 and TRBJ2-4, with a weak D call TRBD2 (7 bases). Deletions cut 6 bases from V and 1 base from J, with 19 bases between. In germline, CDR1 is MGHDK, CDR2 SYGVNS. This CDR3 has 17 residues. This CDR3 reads CASRETGGGGAKNIQYF. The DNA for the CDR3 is TGTGCCAGCAGGGAGACGGGGGGCGGAGGGGCCAAAAACATTCAGTACTTC.

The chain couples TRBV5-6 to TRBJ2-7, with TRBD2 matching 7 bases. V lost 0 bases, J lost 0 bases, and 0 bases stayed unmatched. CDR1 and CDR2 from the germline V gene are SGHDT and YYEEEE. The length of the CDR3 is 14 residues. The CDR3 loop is CASSLGLASYEQYF. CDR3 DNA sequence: TGTGCCAGCAGCTTGGGACTAGCCTCCTACGAGCAGTACTTC. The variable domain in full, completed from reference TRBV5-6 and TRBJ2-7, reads DAGVTQSPTHLIKTRGQQVTLRCSPKSGHDTVSWYQQALGQGPQFIFQYYEEEERQRGNFPDRFSGHQFPNYSSELNVNALLLGDSALYLCASSLGLASYEQYFGPGTRLTVT.

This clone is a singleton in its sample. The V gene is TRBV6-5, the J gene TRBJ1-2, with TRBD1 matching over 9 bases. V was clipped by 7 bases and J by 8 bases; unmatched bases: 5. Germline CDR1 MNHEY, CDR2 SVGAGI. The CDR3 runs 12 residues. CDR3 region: CASTMTGGGYTF. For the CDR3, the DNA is TGTGCCAGCACCATGACAGGGGGAGGCTACACCTTC.

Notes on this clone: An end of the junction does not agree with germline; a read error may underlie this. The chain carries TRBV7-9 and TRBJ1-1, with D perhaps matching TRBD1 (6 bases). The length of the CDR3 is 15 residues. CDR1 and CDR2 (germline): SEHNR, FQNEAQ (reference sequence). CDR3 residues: CSSSVGQGGGTEAFF. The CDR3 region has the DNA TGTTCCAGCAGCGTAGGGCAGGGAGGGGGCACTGAAGCTTTCTTT.

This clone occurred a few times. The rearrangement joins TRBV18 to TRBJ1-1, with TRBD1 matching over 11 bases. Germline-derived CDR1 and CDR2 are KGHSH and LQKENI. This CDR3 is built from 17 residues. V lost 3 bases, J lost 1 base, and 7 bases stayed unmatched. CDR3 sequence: CASSPNLGTGGNTEAFF. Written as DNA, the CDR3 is TGTGCCAGCTCACCTAATTTAGGGACAGGGGGGAACACTGAAGCTTTCTTT. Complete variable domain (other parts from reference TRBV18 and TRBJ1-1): NAGVMQNPRHLVRRRGQEARLRCSPMKGHSHVYWYRQLPEEGLKFMVYLQKENIIDESGMPKERFSAEFPKEGPSILRIQQVVRGDSAAYFCASSPNLGTGGNTEAFFGQGTRLTVV.

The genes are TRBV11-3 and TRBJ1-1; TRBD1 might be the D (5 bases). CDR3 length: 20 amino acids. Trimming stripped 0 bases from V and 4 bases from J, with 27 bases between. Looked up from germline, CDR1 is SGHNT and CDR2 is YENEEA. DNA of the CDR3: TGTGCCAGCAGCTTAGAAAAGGGAATATGGACAACCGGATTTGGCACTGAAGCTTTCTTT. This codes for CASSLEKGIWTTGFGTEAFF.

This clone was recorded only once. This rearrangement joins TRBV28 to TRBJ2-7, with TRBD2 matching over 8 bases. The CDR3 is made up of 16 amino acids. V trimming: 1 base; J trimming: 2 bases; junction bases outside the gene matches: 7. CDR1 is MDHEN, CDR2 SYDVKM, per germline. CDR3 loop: CASSLLIREGTYEQYF. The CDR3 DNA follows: TGTGCCAGCAGTTTATTGATCCGGGAGGGGACCTACGAGCAGTACTTC.

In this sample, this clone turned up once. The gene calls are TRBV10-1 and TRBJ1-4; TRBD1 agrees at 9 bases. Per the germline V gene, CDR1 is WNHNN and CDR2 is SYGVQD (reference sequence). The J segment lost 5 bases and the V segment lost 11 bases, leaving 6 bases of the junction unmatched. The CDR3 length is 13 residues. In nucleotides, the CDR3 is TGCGCCGGCCATGGACAGGGGAATGAAAAACTGTTTTTT. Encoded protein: CAGHGQGNEKLFF.

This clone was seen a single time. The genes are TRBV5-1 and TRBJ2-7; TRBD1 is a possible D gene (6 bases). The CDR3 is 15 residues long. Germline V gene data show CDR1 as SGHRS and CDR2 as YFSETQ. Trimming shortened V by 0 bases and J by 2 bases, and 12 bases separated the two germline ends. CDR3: CASSLGGRTAYEQYF. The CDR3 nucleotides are TGCGCCAGCAGCTTGGGGGGGCGCACGGCCTACGAGCAGTACTTC.